The 23 T cell receptor beta chains in this list originate from one sample, sequenced in a study of monozygotic twins with inflammatory bowel disease. TCRdb re-analyzed the 5' RACE reads; it lists each CDR3 protein once, without DNA. The sample yields some 400,000 distinct CDR3 sequences, of which the top ten take up roughly 2.3%. Sequenced material: blood. Receptors originate from a human donor with ulcerative colitis or Crohn's disease, or a healthy co-twin of an affected twin (not recorded which).

The V gene is TRBV20-1, the J gene TRBJ2-7; TCRdb lists TRBD1, though no DNA is available to test this call. This CDR3 comprises 17 residues. CDR1 is DFQATT and CDR2 is SNEGSKA in the germline V gene (reference sequence). CDR3 sequence: CSARGLVDPVRGYEQYF.

The chain has TRBV5-1 and TRBJ2-7; TCRdb proposes TRBD1, but this gene call is untestable without DNA. Looked up from germline, CDR1 is SGHRS and CDR2 is YFSETQ. The CDR3 is 14 amino acids. The chain's CDR3 is CASRPGQGTYEQYF.

The V call is TRBV3-1, the J call TRBJ1-2. Germline V CDR1 and CDR2: LGHDT, YNNKEL (reference sequence). This CDR3 has 14 residues. The CDR3 loop reads CASSQRPDQLGYTF.

The gene calls are TRBV18 and TRBJ2-7; TCRdb names TRBD1, which stays unverified in the absence of DNA. The CDR3 is 15 amino acids. The V gene's germline CDR1 is KGHSH and CDR2 LQKENI. CDR3 protein: CASSPREGSVYEQYF. The whole variable domain, remainder taken from reference TRBV18 and TRBJ2-7, is NAGVMQNPRHLVRRRGQEARLRCSPMKGHSHVYWYRQLPEEGLKFMVYLQKENIIDESGMPKERFSAEFPKEGPSILRIQQVVRGDSAAYFCASSPREGSVYEQYFGPGTRLTVT.

The V call is TRBV14, the J call TRBJ1-6; TCRdb's assignment of TRBD1 cannot be checked, as there is no DNA. The CDR3 runs 16 residues. Germline V CDR1 and CDR2: SGHDN, FVKESK. CDR3 protein: CASSQDDRGPNSPLHF.

The chain couples TRBV7-2 to TRBJ2-3. Germline CDR1 is SGHTA and CDR2 is FQGNSA. CDR3 length equals 12 residues. The chain's CDR3 is CASSREVDTQYF.

The rearrangement joins TRBV12-3 or TRBV12-4 to TRBJ1-1. This CDR3 spans 14 amino acids. CDR3 loop: CASSLNAAGTEAFF.

The genes are TRBV7-2 and TRBJ1-3. CDR3 length: 12 residues. Looked up from germline, CDR1 is SGHTA and CDR2 is FQGNSA. The CDR3 loop reads CASSLEGNTIYF.

The chain recombines TRBV9 with TRBJ1-2. This CDR3 region has 12 residues. CDR1 and CDR2 from the germline V gene are SGDLS and YYNGEE. The CDR3 spells CASSTNSYGYTF.

The V call is TRBV7-2, the J call TRBJ2-2; there is no DNA to check the TCRdb D call of TRBD2. The V gene's germline CDR1 is SGHTA and CDR2 FQGNSA. The CDR3 spans 15 residues. The CDR3 reads CASSRGWEAGGELFF.

V usage is TRBV12-3 or TRBV12-4 and J usage is TRBJ2-3; there is no DNA to check the TCRdb D call of TRBD2. The CDR3 extends over 16 amino acids. The CDR3: CASSSSAGTGTDTQYF.

This chain connects TRBV12-3 or TRBV12-4 to TRBJ2-7; no DNA is available, so the TRBD1 call from TCRdb remains unchecked. The CDR3 length is 16 residues. The CDR3 here is CASSLVPGGAWYEQYF.

The chain links TRBV2 to TRBJ2-5. CDR1 is SNHLY and CDR2 is FYNNEI in the germline V gene. The CDR3 runs to 12 residues. The CDR3 loop reads CASKLLQETQYF.

The V gene is TRBV4-3, the J gene TRBJ1-2; TCRdb's assignment of TRBD1 cannot be checked, as there is no DNA. The CDR3 extends over 15 amino acids. Per the germline V gene, CDR1 is LGHNA and CDR2 is YSLEER. The chain's CDR3 is CASSQDSGTEFGYTF.

The chain has TRBV13 and TRBJ1-1. The CDR3 has 13 residues. Germline loops: CDR1 PRHDT, CDR2 FYEKMQ (reference sequence). The chain's CDR3 is CASSPKMNTEAFF.

The gene calls are TRBV19 and TRBJ2-3. The CDR3 contains 13 residues. Germline loops: CDR1 LNHDA, CDR2 SQIVND (reference sequence). CDR3: CASKNDRTDTQYF.

This chain uses TRBV3-1 with TRBJ2-5. The CDR3 spans 13 residues. Germline loops: CDR1 LGHDT, CDR2 YNNKEL (reference sequence). CDR3 loop: CASRPYIQETQYF.

This chain connects TRBV4-1 to TRBJ2-5; TCRdb designates TRBD2, a call that cannot be tested without DNA. The CDR3 spans 15 residues. CDR1 MGHRA and CDR2 YSYEKL come from the germline V gene. CDR3: CASSQVGAGEETQYF.

The chain carries TRBV5-4 and TRBJ2-3; TCRdb's assignment of TRBD1 cannot be checked, as there is no DNA. The CDR3 totals 19 residues. Germline lookup yields CDR1 SGHNT and CDR2 YYREEE (reference sequence). The CDR3 is CASTSYQGGAGLSTDTQYF.

The gene calls are TRBV5-1 and TRBJ2-5; TCRdb selects TRBD1, and the lack of DNA leaves this call unchecked. CDR1 and CDR2 (germline): SGHRS, YFSETQ. CDR3 length: 15 residues. The CDR3 sequence: CASSLMVPTQETQYF. Looking up the rest from reference TRBV5-1 and TRBJ2-5 gives the full variable domain: KAGVTQTPRYLIKTRGQQVTLSCSPISGHRSVSWYQQTPGQGLQFLFEYFSETQRNKGNFPGRFSGRQFSNSRSEMNVSTLELGDSALYLCASSLMVPTQETQYFGPGTRLLVL.

V and J are TRBV14 and TRBJ2-5; TCRdb selects TRBD1, and the lack of DNA leaves this call unchecked. CDR3 size: 17 residues. Germline loops: CDR1 SGHDN, CDR2 FVKESK. The CDR3 here is CASSRHLLGQGAETQYF.

CDR3 protein: CASSYGSPYEQYF. The gene calls are TRBV6-5 and TRBJ2-7. Germline CDR1 and CDR2: MNHEY and SVGAGI. The CDR3 is 13 amino acids.

This CDR3 is CASKRDRGNSPLHF. The chain is built from TRBV27 and TRBJ1-6; there is no DNA to check the TCRdb D call of TRBD1. The CDR3 extends over 14 amino acids. Looked up from germline, CDR1 is MNHEY and CDR2 is SMNVEV (reference sequence).